The next 14 T cell receptor beta chains were all read from a single sample in a study of blood T cell repertoires in COVID-19. The method was immunoSEQ multiplex PCR; TCRdb's version includes in-frame clones alone and lacks a portion of them. Of some 180,000 clones in the sample, 85% to 90% were seen once. Sequenced sample: peripheral blood. The receptors shown here come from a man aged 70-80 years with active or convalescent COVID-19.

This sequence joins TRBV7-8 and TRBJ2-3; D gene ambiguous. V shed 1 base and J shed 2 bases, with 7 bases lying between them. Germline V gene lookup returns CDR1 SGHVS and CDR2 FQNEAQ. There are 14 residues in the CDR3. The CDR3: CASSLGRSTDTQYF. CDR3 bases: TGTGCCAGCAGCTTAGGGCGGTCCACAGATACGCAGTATTTT.

The chain employs TRBV19 and TRBJ1-2; TRBD1 aligns across 8 bases. V dropped 4 bases and J dropped 6; count of bases not matched to a gene: 4. The CDR3 has 13 amino acids. Germline assignment: CDR1 LNHDA and CDR2 SQIVND (reference sequence). CDR3 sequence (DNA): TGTGCCAGTAGTAATCTCAGGGGGCATGGCTACACCTTC. This encodes CASSNLRGHGYTF.

The genes are TRBV5-1 and TRBJ1-3, with 7 bases aligning to TRBD1. Germline CDR1 is SGHRS and CDR2 is YFSETQ. Losses at the gene ends were 0 bases for V and 5 bases for J; bases not matched to a gene: 2. The CDR3 has 14 residues. The CDR3 loop reads CASSLETGRNTIYF. The CDR3 DNA sequence: TGCGCCAGCAGCTTGGAGACAGGGAGAAACACCATATATTTT.

V usage is TRBV13 and J usage is TRBJ2-7, with 9 bases identical to TRBD2. There are 20 residues in the CDR3. The V and J ends lost 5 bases and 1 base, in that order; junction bases with no gene match: 21. Germline V lookup: CDR1 PRHDT, CDR2 FYEKMQ (reference sequence). CDR3 loop: CASSALDRRGRLADSYEQYF. CDR3 bases: TGTGCCAGCAGCGCACTCGACAGAAGGGGCCGACTAGCGGATTCCTACGAGCAGTACTTC. Together with reference TRBV13 and TRBJ2-7, the CDR3 gives the full variable domain: AAGVIQSPRHLIKEKRETATLKCYPIPRHDTVYWYQQGPGQDPQFLISFYEKMQSDKGSIPDRFSAQQFSDYHSELNMSSLELGDSALYFCASSALDRRGRLADSYEQYFGPGTRLTVT.

DNA for the CDR3: TGTGCCAGCGGGCGAGCATCGTCGCACACCGGGGAGCTGTTTTTT. As protein: CASGRASSHTGELFF. The chain couples TRBV27 to TRBJ2-2; D is ambiguous. The germline V and J ends were trimmed by 8 bases and 3 bases, with 16 bases remaining between them. The CDR3 has 15 amino acids. From germline, CDR1 is MNHEY and CDR2 SMNVEV (reference sequence).

This chain connects TRBV29-1 to TRBJ1-1; D perhaps matches TRBD1 (6 bases). V lost 7 bases and J lost 5, with 23 bases in between. The CDR3 consists of 15 residues. The germline V gene encodes CDR1 SQVTM and CDR2 ANQGSEA. This chain's CDR3 is CSGSAYRALTTEAFF. DNA of the CDR3: TGCAGCGGTTCAGCGTACAGGGCCTTGACAACTGAAGCTTTCTTT.

The V call is TRBV28, the J call TRBJ1-1; 11 bases fit TRBD1. The CDR3 has 17 residues. Germline V gene sequence: CDR1 MDHEN, CDR2 SYDVKM. V lost 2 bases and J lost 0; bases outside the gene matches: 5. CDR3 in amino acids: CASSLGTGGILNTEAFF. CDR3 bases: TGTGCCAGCAGTTTAGGGACAGGGGGGATATTGAACACTGAAGCTTTCTTT.

The V call is TRBV15, the J call TRBJ2-2; D is perhaps TRBD1 (6 bases). V gave up 6 bases and J gave up 3 bases, with 20 bases separating them. Germline values: CDR1 LNHNV, CDR2 YYDKDF (reference sequence). This CDR3 is 17 amino acids long. The CDR3 DNA sequence: TGTGCCACCAGTTCAGACCTGGAAACAGGGTACACCGGGGAGCTGTTTTTT. This sequence encodes CATSSDLETGYTGELFF.

This clone was counted a few times. The chain employs TRBV5-4 and TRBJ1-2, with D perhaps matching TRBD1 (6 bases). The germline gives CDR1 SGHNT, CDR2 YYREEE (reference sequence). Trimming removed 4 bases from V and 4 bases from J, with 20 bases in between. The CDR3 runs 16 residues. CDR3: CASSTVGDKSFYGYTF. CDR3 DNA sequence: TGTGCCAGCAGCACCGTTGGGGACAAGTCCTTCTATGGCTACACCTTC. Full variable domain (rest looked up from reference TRBV5-4 and TRBJ1-2): ETGVTQSPTHLIKTRGQQVTLRCSSQSGHNTVSWYQQALGQGPQFIFQYYREEENGRGNFPPRFSGLQFPNYSSELNVNALELDDSALYLCASSTVGDKSFYGYTFGSGTRLTVV.

This clone came up a few times. This chain joins TRBV5-6 and TRBJ2-7; 12 positions match TRBD2. This CDR3 has 14 amino acids. Germline loops: CDR1 SGHDT, CDR2 YYEEEE. The J segment lost 7 bases and the V segment lost 0 bases, leaving 2 bases of the junction unmatched. CDR3 in amino acids: CASSLGLAGEEQYF. DNA for the CDR3: TGTGCCAGCAGCTTGGGACTAGCGGGGGAAGAGCAGTACTTC.

V is TRBV6-6 and J is TRBJ2-2; D ambiguous. Trimming left V 3 bases short and J 0 bases short, with 8 bases between. In germline, CDR1 is MNHNY, CDR2 SVGAGI (reference sequence). CDR3 size: 15 residues. This CDR3 reads CASSYTRANTGELFF. CDR3 coding DNA: TGTGCCAGCAGTTATACACGGGCGAACACCGGGGAGCTGTTTTTT.

The CDR3 bases are TGTGCCAGTAGTCCGGAGTCTAGCACAGATACGCAGTATTTT. This gives the protein CASSPESSTDTQYF. The chain joins TRBV19 to TRBJ2-3; the D is unclear. The CDR3 totals 14 residues. CDR1 is LNHDA and CDR2 is SQIVND in the germline V gene (reference sequence). The V and J ends lost 5 bases and 0 bases respectively, with 9 bases between them.

This sequence joins TRBV6-1 and TRBJ1-2; D gene ambiguous. Germline V CDR1 and CDR2: MNHNS, SASEGT. The CDR3 is 14 residues long. Trimming pared 3 bases from V and 3 bases from J, leaving 11 bases between. CDR3: CASSEQAEDYGYTF. CDR3 sequence (DNA): TGTGCCAGCAGTGAGCAGGCCGAAGACTATGGCTACACCTTC.

In this sample, this clone turned up a few times. The rearrangement uses TRBV11-2 and TRBJ1-1; a weak D match, TRBD1 (5 bases). CDR1 is SGHAT, CDR2 FQNNGV, per germline. Deletions cut 8 bases from V and 9 bases from J, with 25 bases between. The CDR3 runs to 15 residues. The chain's CDR3 is CASSPYARQNEKAFF. Here the CDR3 DNA reads TGTGCCAGCTCGCCTTATGCAAGACAGAATGAGAAAGCTTTCTTT.